This T cell receptor (beta chain) was recorded in a study of CD8+ T cells in alopecia areata. Whole-study findings and limits: An increase in clonality over normal scalp was evident in lesional scalp, especially alopecia totalis/universalis. Between patients, shared TCR sequences were less clear than in mice. This was possibly due in part to HLA diversity in the patient population.

Cutaneous lymph node cells were pooled, and they were sorted using CD4, CD8alpha, NKG2D, NKG2ACE and other markers. Losses at the gene ends were 1 base for V and 6 bases for J; bases not matched to a gene: 7. Germline V gene data show CDR1 as GKSSPN and CDR2 as SITVG. The CDR3 loop spans 15 amino acids. cDNA serving as the sequencing template came from extracted, reverse transcribed RNA. Clones were sequenced by immunoSEQ multiplex PCR, and TCRdb holds only the in-frame ones, with some missing. The sample was found to contain roughly 260,000 clones, and every one recurs. Of note for this clone: Its antigen is unidentified. The genes and germline here are from mouse. Read sequence stops 4 residues before the CDR3 end, and the germline J gene provides the missing end.

This sequence joins TRBV31 and TRBJ2-2; 8 bases are shared with TRBD1. The sample consisted of CD4+ T cells sorted from a lymph node. This sequence originates from a C3H/HeJ mouse with alopecia areata. The strain's MHC haplotype is H2-k. The CDR3 is CAWSPPPTGAGQLYF. The covered CDR3 bases are TGTGCCTGGAGTCCCCCCCCGACAGGGGCCGGG.